The 9 T cell receptor beta chains listed next were all sequenced from one sample in a study of shared clonotypes between healthy human individuals. This table comes from immunoSEQ multiplex PCR, and its TCRdb copy is limited to in-frame clones, with some not included. Of fewer than 1.8 million clones in the sample, less than 99% were seen once. Specimen: naive CD4+ T cells sorted from blood. Stated subset: CD45RA+ positively selected. These receptors all stem from a man aged 25 to 40 in good health.

The rearrangement links TRBV9 to TRBJ2-3; D could derive from TRBD1 or TRBD2 (7 bases each). Trimming pared 0 bases from V and 2 bases from J, leaving 13 bases between. The CDR3 length is 16 residues. The V gene's germline CDR1 is SGDLS and CDR2 YYNGEE. The CDR3 is CASSVGEGTATDTQYF. For the CDR3, the DNA is TGTGCCAGCAGCGTAGGGGAGGGGACAGCCACAGATACGCAGTATTTT. Looking up the rest from reference TRBV9 and TRBJ2-3 gives the full variable domain: DSGVTQTPKHLITATGQRVTLRCSPRSGDLSVYWYQQSLDQGLQFLIQYYNGEERAKGNILERFSAQQFPDLHSELNLSSLELGDSALYFCASSVGEGTATDTQYFGPGTRLTVL.

The chain recombines TRBV28 with TRBJ1-2; perhaps TRBD1 as D (5 bases). The CDR3 runs 13 residues. V lost 7 bases and J lost 6, with 15 bases in between. Germline values: CDR1 MDHEN, CDR2 SYDVKM. The CDR3 sequence: CASIPRGLNGYTF. The CDR3 DNA reads TGTGCCAGCATCCCCCGGGGACTCAATGGCTACACCTTC.

The chain uses TRBV5-6 and TRBJ1-1; perhaps TRBD1 as D (5 bases). Trimming removed 4 bases from V and 4 bases from J, with 23 bases in between. The CDR3 is 17 residues long. Germline CDR1 is SGHDT and CDR2 is YYEEEE. CDR3: CASSGRDIWGLGTEAFF. The CDR3 DNA reads TGTGCCAGCAGCGGCAGGGATATCTGGGGATTGGGCACTGAAGCTTTCTTT.

Turning to this clone: This sample includes further DNA sequences coding for the same CDR3. J is TRBJ2-3 and V is TRBV5-1; D is possibly TRBD1 or TRBD2 (5 bases each). V was cut by 5 bases and J by 0 bases, with 7 bases left in between. CDR1 is SGHRS, CDR2 YFSETQ, per germline. This CDR3 is 13 amino acids long. The DNA of the CDR3 is TGCGCCAGCAGAGAGGGGAGCACAGATACGCAGTATTTT. This translates into CASREGSTDTQYF.

The V call is TRBV6-1, the J call TRBJ1-2; TRBD1 matches 9 bases. Germline values: CDR1 MNHNS, CDR2 SASEGT. Losses at the gene ends were 5 bases for V and 4 bases for J; bases not matched to a gene: 8. The CDR3 runs to 15 residues. This CDR3 reads CASSLFGTGSYGYTF. CDR3 sequence (DNA): TGTGCCAGCAGTCTTTTTGGGACAGGGTCCTATGGCTACACCTTC.

The V gene is TRBV28, the J gene TRBJ2-2; 13 nucleotides match TRBD2. The CDR3 length is 18 residues. Trimming removed 5 bases from V and 0 bases from J; junction bases left unmatched: 6. Germline loops: CDR1 MDHEN, CDR2 SYDVKM. The CDR3 spells CASSRTSGSVTNTGELFF. As DNA, the CDR3 is TGTGCCAGCAGTAGGACTAGCGGGAGCGTTACGAACACCGGGGAGCTGTTTTTT.

The chain combines TRBV5-1 with TRBJ2-7; D may correspond to TRBD1 or TRBD2 (5 bases each). The CDR3 contains 17 residues. V dropped 0 bases and J dropped 0 bases, with 16 bases sitting between them. The germline V gene has CDR1 SGHRS and CDR2 YFSETQ. CDR3 sequence reads: CASSLEYTGTDSYEQYF. The CDR3 nucleotides read TGCGCCAGCAGCTTGGAGTACACCGGGACGGACTCCTACGAGCAGTACTTC.

V is TRBV6-5 and J is TRBJ1-1; a possible D gene is TRBD1 (5 bases). V dropped 6 bases and J dropped 5 bases, with 19 bases sitting between them. Per the germline V gene, CDR1 is MNHEY and CDR2 is SVGAGI. CDR3 length equals 15 residues. DNA of the CDR3: TGTGCCAGCAGCCTGACTCGGGACCGCCGGACTGAAGCTTTCTTT. This sequence encodes CASSLTRDRRTEAFF.

The chain has TRBV2 and TRBJ1-1; no reliable D call. Germline V CDR1 and CDR2: SNHLY, FYNNEI. The CDR3 extends over 14 amino acids. The V and J ends lost 5 bases and 0 bases respectively, with 10 bases between them. The CDR3 DNA reads as TGTGCCAGCAGTAGTAGGGTCTTGAACACTGAAGCTTTCTTT. Protein sequence: CASSSRVLNTEAFF.